The sample holds a few counts of the clone carrying this TCR beta chain. What it recognizes is unknown. This entry belongs to a study of CD4 T cells in relation to SARS-CoV-2 and coronaviruses. Profiling relied on immunoSEQ multiplex PCR, and the TCRdb table lists in-frame clones only, not all of them. The sample holds over 35,000 clones, roughly 80% seen once. V lost 8 bases to trimming and J lost 0 bases, with 13 bases between them. CDR1 MDHEN and CDR2 SYDVKM come from the germline V gene. The CDR3 totals 15 residues. V and J are TRBV28 and TRBJ2-2; unclear D gene. Sequenced input: memory CD4+ T cells from PBMCs, cultured in vitro. The TCR was taken from an adult with COVID-19. The CDR3 region is CASAMTGANTGELFF. The CDR3 region has the DNA TGTGCCAGCGCCATGACGGGTGCGAACACCGGGGAGCTGTTTTTT.